Below, 8 T cell receptor beta chains from the same sample are listed, as sequenced in a study of cytomegalovirus exposure and HLA in healthy donors. With 60 Vbeta and 13 Jbeta primers, the PCR was carried out. Sequencing was performed with immunoSEQ multiplex PCR; in TCRdb, only in-frame clones are kept and a portion is missing. The data hold 90,000 to 140,000 clones, with approximately 72% observed a single time. Sequenced: PBMCs. The receptors here all came from a man between 25 and 39 years old in good health and CMV-seronegative.

This clone has just a few counts. The chain uses TRBV6-1 and TRBJ2-2, with D possibly being TRBD2 (5 bases). The germline V gene encodes CDR1 MNHNS and CDR2 SASEGT. V lost 9 bases and J lost 0, with 8 bases in between. This CDR3 contains 13 residues. The CDR3 DNA sequence: TGTGCCAGTAGGACTGCGAACACCGGGGAGCTGTTTTTT. It translates to CASRTANTGELFF.

The CDR3 loop is CASSFKSAGRRNEKLFF. CDR3 sequence (DNA): TGTGCCAGCAGCTTTAAGTCGGCGGGCCGGCGAAATGAAAAACTGTTTTTT. V gene TRBV5-4 combines with J gene TRBJ1-4; D ambiguous. V was cut by 2 bases and J by 5 bases, with 19 bases left in between. Germline CDR1 and CDR2: SGHNT and YYREEE (reference sequence). The CDR3 length is 17 residues.

V gene TRBV7-8 combines with J gene TRBJ2-1, with 11 bases identical to TRBD2. The V and J ends lost 5 bases and 5 bases, in that order; junction bases with no gene match: 5. Per germline, CDR1 SGHVS and CDR2 FQNEAQ. The CDR3 has 15 residues. The CDR3 loop reads CASSPPGLADNEQFF. The CDR3 bases are TGTGCCAGCAGCCCTCCGGGACTAGCGGACAATGAGCAGTTCTTC.

By share, this clone ranks as medium-sized. The chain combines TRBV9 with TRBJ2-3, with TRBD1 as a possible D gene (6 bases). Trimming shortened V by 2 bases and J by 5 bases, and 12 bases separated the two germline ends. The CDR3 contains 14 residues. In germline, CDR1 is SGDLS, CDR2 YYNGEE. The CDR3 is CASSVTGNGDTQYF. The CDR3 bases are TGTGCCAGCAGCGTTACAGGGAACGGAGATACGCAGTATTTT.

The chain links TRBV15 to TRBJ2-7, with D uncertain. The CDR3 covers 15 residues. From germline, CDR1 is LNHNV and CDR2 YYDKDF (reference sequence). V was pared by 0 bases and J by 2 bases, with 11 bases between. CDR3: CATSRDLFQTYEQYF. CDR3 coding DNA: TGTGCCACCAGCAGAGATCTTTTCCAGACCTACGAGCAGTACTTC.

The V and J genes are TRBV14 and TRBJ1-4; tentative D call: TRBD1 (5 bases). Trimming pared 0 bases from V and 13 bases from J, leaving 12 bases between. The CDR3 is 13 residues long. Per germline, CDR1 SGHDN and CDR2 FVKESK. CDR3: CASSQDWSGSLFF. DNA of the CDR3: TGTGCCAGCAGCCAAGATTGGTCAGGGTCACTGTTTTTT.

The chain uses TRBV2 and TRBJ2-5, with 9 positions matching TRBD1. Trimming took 5 bases from V and 4 from J; bases not matched to a gene: 8. The CDR3 is made up of 15 amino acids. The germline CDR1 and CDR2 sequences are SNHLY and FYNNEI. This CDR3 is CASSQQGQGPETQYF. CDR3 bases: TGTGCCAGCAGTCAACAAGGACAGGGGCCAGAGACCCAGTACTTC.

J is TRBJ2-1 and V is TRBV5-1; D unclear. V lost 0 bases and J 9 bases, leaving 10 bases between the germline ends. The CDR3 spans 13 residues. The germline V gene encodes CDR1 SGHRS and CDR2 YFSETQ. The CDR3 loop is CASSLGSVSEQFF. The CDR3 DNA reads TGCGCCAGCAGCTTGGGAAGCGTCAGTGAGCAGTTCTTC. The variable domain in full, with the rest retrieved from reference TRBV5-1 and TRBJ2-1, is KAGVTQTPRYLIKTRGQQVTLSCSPISGHRSVSWYQQTPGQGLQFLFEYFSETQRNKGNFPGRFSGRQFSNSRSEMNVSTLELGDSALYLCASSLGSVSEQFFGPGTRLTVL.